These T cell receptor beta chains were read from a single sample in a study of breast tumors, draining lymph nodes, adjacent tissues. A single record per CDR3 protein comes from TCRdb applying MiXCR to the multiplex PCR reads. The table lists 290,000 or so distinct CDR3 sequences, over 25% of them singletons, with over 0.95% in the top ten. Sequencing used axillary lymph node tissue. The receptors originated from a female donor with breast cancer. Some clones in this sample may be carry-over from other donors' samples. CDR3s include the opening cysteine and the closing phenylalanine or tryptophan. Fields, in order: V gene, D gene, clone size, J gene, CDR3 DNA, CDR3 protein. A D gene is named only where the DNA matches it firmly. Clone size, where shown, is once, few, many, or a class for clones that have expanded.

v_gene: TRBV24-1; d_gene: NA; abundance: many; j_gene: TRBJ2-1; CDR3nt: TGTGCCACCAGTGAACCCCCCAGGGGTTTAGCGGGCAATGAGCAGTTCTTC; CDR3aa: CATSEPPRGLAGNEQFF
v_gene: TRBV7-8; d_gene: NA; abundance: NA; j_gene: TRBJ1-2; CDR3nt: TGTGCCAGCAGCTTAGCAGGGGGAAACAACTATGGCTACACCTTC; CDR3aa: CASSLAGGNNYGYTF
v_gene: TRBV24-1; d_gene: NA; abundance: many; j_gene: TRBJ2-2; CDR3nt: TGTGCCACCAGTGATCGCCTAGCATCCGGGGAGCTGTTTTTT; CDR3aa: CATSDRLASGELFF
v_gene: TRBV15; d_gene: TRBD2; abundance: many; j_gene: TRBJ2-1; CDR3nt: TGTGCCACCAGCACGGGAGGGAGGTCCTACAATGAGCAGTTCTTC; CDR3aa: CATSTGGRSYNEQFF
v_gene: TRBV7-9; d_gene: NA; abundance: many; j_gene: TRBJ2-7; CDR3nt: TGTGCCAGCAGCCCCGGTCGGGAGCAGTACTTC; CDR3aa: CASSPGREQYF
v_gene: TRBV6-5; d_gene: NA; abundance: many; j_gene: TRBJ2-5; CDR3nt: TGTGCCAGCAGCCGAGGACAGATGGAGACCCAGTACTTC; CDR3aa: CASSRGQMETQYF
v_gene: TRBV10-1; d_gene: NA; abundance: many; j_gene: TRBJ2-5; CDR3nt: TGCGCCAGCAACGGGAACCTCCAAGAGACCCAGTACTTC; CDR3aa: CASNGNLQETQYF
v_gene: TRBV7-3; d_gene: TRBD2; abundance: NA; j_gene: TRBJ2-3; CDR3nt: TGTGCCAGCAGCTTAACTCTAGCGGGAGGATACAATGAGCAGTATTTT; CDR3aa: CASSLTLAGGYNEQYF
v_gene: TRBV6-1; d_gene: TRBD1; abundance: many; j_gene: TRBJ1-5; CDR3nt: TGTGCCAGCACCAGGGACAGGGGTGGTCAGCCCCAGCATTTT; CDR3aa: CASTRDRGGQPQHF
v_gene: TRBV28; d_gene: NA; abundance: NA; j_gene: TRBJ1-5; CDR3nt: TGTGCCAGCACTCTACAGCCAAATCAGCCCCAGCATTTT; CDR3aa: CASTLQPNQPQHF
v_gene: TRBV7-6; d_gene: NA; abundance: once; j_gene: TRBJ1-5; CDR3nt: TGTGCCAGCAGCATACAGGGTGGGGCGTATAGCAATCAGCCCCAGCATTTT; CDR3aa: CASSIQGGAYSNQPQHF
v_gene: TRBV12-3/TRBV12-4; d_gene: NA; abundance: many; j_gene: TRBJ1-2; CDR3nt: TGTGCCAGCAGTGCCAACAGGGACGGCTACACCTTC; CDR3aa: CASSANRDGYTF
v_gene: TRBV4-2; d_gene: TRBD2; abundance: NA; j_gene: TRBJ2-3; CDR3nt: TGTGCCAGCAGCCCACTAGCGGGAGGGTTTACAGATACGCAGTATTTT; CDR3aa: CASSPLAGGFTDTQYF
v_gene: TRBV28; d_gene: TRBD1; abundance: few; j_gene: TRBJ1-6; CDR3nt: TGTGCCAGCAGGGTATTACAGGGGGCCGAAGTGGATTCACCCCTCCACTTT; CDR3aa: CASRVLQGAEVDSPLHF
v_gene: TRBV30; d_gene: NA; abundance: many; j_gene: TRBJ2-5; CDR3nt: TGTGCCTGGAGTCCCGATAGCGAAGAGACCCAGTACTTC; CDR3aa: CAWSPDSEETQYF
v_gene: TRBV7-3; d_gene: NA; abundance: once; j_gene: TRBJ2-7; CDR3nt: TGTGCCAGCAGCTTATCGGGAGAGCTTCTTGGCGAGCTGTACTTC; CDR3aa: CASSLSGELLGELYF
v_gene: TRBV12-3/TRBV12-4; d_gene: NA; abundance: many; j_gene: TRBJ1-2; CDR3nt: TGTGCCAGCAGACCCTCCCAGGACTATGGCTACACCTTC; CDR3aa: CASRPSQDYGYTF
v_gene: TRBV12-3/TRBV12-4; d_gene: NA; abundance: many; j_gene: TRBJ1-6; CDR3nt: TGTGCCAGCACCGTCGGACCATTCCCCAATTCACCCCTCCACTTT; CDR3aa: CASTVGPFPNSPLHF
v_gene: TRBV29-1; d_gene: TRBD1; abundance: few; j_gene: TRBJ1-1; CDR3nt: TGCAGCGTTACAGGGGACTCTGGTGCTTTCTTT; CDR3aa: CSVTGDSGAFF
v_gene: TRBV3-1; d_gene: NA; abundance: many; j_gene: TRBJ2-3; CDR3nt: TGTGCCAGCACTACGGGACGGCTCACAGATACGCAGTATTTT; CDR3aa: CASTTGRLTDTQYF
v_gene: TRBV20-1; d_gene: NA; abundance: many; j_gene: TRBJ2-2; CDR3nt: TGCAGTGCCGTCCCGGCGGGGAGGAACACCGGGGAGCTGTTTTTT; CDR3aa: CSAVPAGRNTGELFF
v_gene: TRBV30; d_gene: TRBD1; abundance: many; j_gene: TRBJ2-2; CDR3nt: TGTGCCTTTGGACAGGGGGCTGGCGGGGAGCTGTTTTTT; CDR3aa: CAFGQGAGGELFF
v_gene: TRBV6-1; d_gene: NA; abundance: many; j_gene: TRBJ2-2; CDR3nt: TGTGCCAGCAGTGCGATCAGCGCAGGGACCGCCAACACCGGGGAGCTGTTTTTT; CDR3aa: CASSAISAGTANTGELFF
v_gene: TRBV7-7; d_gene: TRBD2; abundance: many; j_gene: TRBJ2-5; CDR3nt: TGTGCTAGCAGCCCCGGACTAGCGGGAGTAAACCAAGAGACCCAGTACTTC; CDR3aa: CASSPGLAGVNQETQYF
v_gene: TRBV11-3; d_gene: TRBD2; abundance: NA; j_gene: TRBJ2-1; CDR3nt: TGTGCCAGCAGCTTAGTTTTAAGCTCGACTAGCGGAAGGGACAATGAGCAGTTCTTC; CDR3aa: CASSLVLSSTSGRDNEQFF
v_gene: TRBV10-2; d_gene: NA; abundance: NA; j_gene: TRBJ2-1; CDR3nt: TGCGCCAGCAGTGGTACCGGGAGAGGGTATGAGCAGTTCTTC; CDR3aa: CASSGTGRGYEQFF
v_gene: TRBV9; d_gene: NA; abundance: many; j_gene: TRBJ2-5; CDR3nt: TGTGCCAGCAGCGTAGAAGGGATAGAGACCCAGTACTTC; CDR3aa: CASSVEGIETQYF
v_gene: TRBV3-1; d_gene: NA; abundance: many; j_gene: TRBJ1-6; CDR3nt: TGTGCCAGCAGCCAAGATTCCAATTCACCCCTCCACTTT; CDR3aa: CASSQDSNSPLHF
v_gene: TRBV29-1; d_gene: NA; abundance: many; j_gene: TRBJ2-2; CDR3nt: TGCAGCGTTGAAGATCCGGATTACACCGGGGAGCTGTTTTTT; CDR3aa: CSVEDPDYTGELFF
v_gene: TRBV20-1; d_gene: NA; abundance: many; j_gene: TRBJ1-5; CDR3nt: TGCAGTGCTACCGTCTCCTATAGCAATCAGCCCCAGCATTTT; CDR3aa: CSATVSYSNQPQHF
v_gene: TRBV2; d_gene: TRBD2; abundance: many; j_gene: TRBJ2-5; CDR3nt: TGTGCCAGCAGTGAAGGGTCGGCGGGGGGGAGGTACTTC; CDR3aa: CASSEGSAGGRYF
v_gene: TRBV12-3/TRBV12-4; d_gene: NA; abundance: many; j_gene: TRBJ2-3; CDR3nt: TGTGCCAGCAGTTTATCCGGGAGCCCAGATACGCAGTATTTT; CDR3aa: CASSLSGSPDTQYF
v_gene: TRBV11-3; d_gene: NA; abundance: NA; j_gene: TRBJ1-4; CDR3nt: TGTGCCAGCAGCGAGACGGGACCGCCCTGGAAGTCTCTTCACAGTAACTATGAAAAACTGTTTTTT; CDR3aa: CASSETGPPWKSLHSNYEKLFF
v_gene: TRBV24-1; d_gene: NA; abundance: NA; j_gene: TRBJ2-1; CDR3nt: TGTGCCACCCGTGAGTCCAAAGAGCAGTTCTTC; CDR3aa: CATRESKEQFF
v_gene: TRBV11-1; d_gene: TRBD2; abundance: many; j_gene: TRBJ2-2; CDR3nt: TGTGCCAGCAGCCATAGACTAGCGGGCACCACCGGGGAGCTGTTTTTT; CDR3aa: CASSHRLAGTTGELFF
v_gene: TRBV5-1; d_gene: NA; abundance: many; j_gene: TRBJ2-3; CDR3nt: TGCGCCAGCAAGGCCCGAAGCACAGATACGCAGTATTTT; CDR3aa: CASKARSTDTQYF
v_gene: TRBV7-9; d_gene: NA; abundance: NA; j_gene: TRBJ2-5; CDR3nt: TGTGCCAGCAGCTTAATCCCTGGCGCGCGGGAGACCCAGTACTTC; CDR3aa: CASSLIPGARETQYF
v_gene: TRBV9; d_gene: NA; abundance: many; j_gene: TRBJ1-2; CDR3nt: TGTGCCAGCAGCGTCGAAGGGTATGGCTACACCTTC; CDR3aa: CASSVEGYGYTF
v_gene: TRBV24-1; d_gene: TRBD1; abundance: NA; j_gene: TRBJ1-4; CDR3nt: TGTGCCACCAGCAGCTCGCAGGGGGTGGCTAATGAAAAACTGTTTTTT; CDR3aa: CATSSSQGVANEKLFF
v_gene: TRBV16; d_gene: NA; abundance: many; j_gene: TRBJ1-5; CDR3nt: TGTGCCAGCAGCCAAGGGTCCGGCCAGCCCCAGCATTTT; CDR3aa: CASSQGSGQPQHF
v_gene: TRBV19; d_gene: NA; abundance: NA; j_gene: TRBJ2-5; CDR3nt: TGTGCCAGTAGTATGCGTTTGGGAAGGGAAGAGACCCAGTACTTC; CDR3aa: CASSMRLGREETQYF
v_gene: TRBV13; d_gene: NA; abundance: NA; j_gene: TRBJ2-2; CDR3nt: TGTGCCAGCAGCTTAGCAGGGAGAATCGGGGAGCTGTTTTTT; CDR3aa: CASSLAGRIGELFF
v_gene: TRBV6-1; d_gene: NA; abundance: many; j_gene: TRBJ1-4; CDR3nt: TGTGCCAGCAGTGAACGGGGGGACCGAAGTAATGAAAAACTGTTTTTT; CDR3aa: CASSERGDRSNEKLFF
v_gene: TRBV10-3; d_gene: TRBD2; abundance: NA; j_gene: TRBJ2-7; CDR3nt: TGTGCCACCAGTGATCCGGCGGGAGCGGGGTCCTACGAGCAGTACTTC; CDR3aa: CATSDPAGAGSYEQYF
v_gene: TRBV6-5; d_gene: NA; abundance: once; j_gene: TRBJ2-1; CDR3nt: TGTGCCAGCAGTTACGGGAAGGGTGAGCAGTTCTTC; CDR3aa: CASSYGKGEQFF
v_gene: TRBV19; d_gene: NA; abundance: NA; j_gene: TRBJ1-1; CDR3nt: TGTGCCAGTAGTATAGAGGCCGGCGGCTTTGAAGCTTTCTTT; CDR3aa: CASSIEAGGFEAFF